A single sample gave rise to the 2 T cell receptor beta chains below, sequenced in a study of T cell repertoires in cytomegalovirus infection. TCRdb processed the reads anew with MiXCR; each CDR3 protein has one entry. The sample carries approximately 1,000,000 distinct CDR3 sequences, around 32% recorded once. The antigens for these receptors are not known. Sequenced material: cultured CD8+ T cells from PBMCs, taken from culture after CMV antigen stimulation. Every receptor here comes from a human donor in good health (CMV status not recorded). Some clones in this sample may be carry-over from other donors' samples.

The chain combines TRBV7-9 with TRBJ1-1, with D possibly matching TRBD1 (6 bases). From germline, CDR1 is SEHNR and CDR2 FQNEAQ (reference sequence). The length of the CDR3 is 14 residues. Trimming shortened V by 5 bases and J by 5 bases, and 15 bases separated the two germline ends. DNA for the CDR3: TGTGCCAGCAGCCGACAGGACCGAGGGACTGAAGCTTTCTTT. This sequence encodes CASSRQDRGTEAFF.

The table lists this clonotype with a few counts. The chain employs TRBV27 and TRBJ1-5; the match to TRBD1 covers 8 bases. CDR3 size: 16 residues. Per germline, CDR1 MNHEY and CDR2 SMNVEV (reference sequence). V shed 6 bases and J 2 bases; nucleotides not matched to a gene: 9. The CDR3 sequence: CASSPFQGQGNQPQHF. The CDR3 DNA is TGTGCCAGCAGCCCATTCCAGGGACAGGGCAATCAGCCCCAGCATTTT.